A selection of T cell receptor beta chains follows, all from one sample in a study of technical replicates of blood from a handful of donors. Produced via immunoSEQ multiplex PCR; TCRdb's table is partial and in-frame only. The repertoire holds over 60,000 clones, with 93% as singletons. The sample was T cells isolated from PBMCs. These receptors were taken from a human donor in good health. Both conserved end residues are part of each CDR3. D genes are given only for firm matches. Clone size is not always given. Where it is, it says once, few, many or a class for expanded clones.

>NA|TRBJ1-5|TRBV19|NA
TGTGCCAGTAGTATAGCCCCTCGATCCTTGGGACTTCTCGGAAGCAATCAGCCCCAGCATTTT
CASSIAPRSLGLLGSNQPQHF
>NA|TRBJ1-4|TRBV4-2|NA
TGTGCCAGCAGCCTAGTGACGGACAGTAATGAAAAACTGTTTTTT
CASSLVTDSNEKLFF
>TRBD2|TRBJ2-1|TRBV19|NA
TGTGCCAGTAGTACGCCAACTAGCGGGATGTACAATGAGCAGTTCTTC
CASSTPTSGMYNEQFF
>NA|TRBJ1-2|TRBV10-2|many
TGCGCCAGCAGTAGCGGCAGGGGTTACGGCGGCTACACCTTC
CASSSGRGYGGYTF
>TRBD1|TRBJ1-1|TRBV11-3|NA
TGTGCCAGCAGCTTAGGCCGGACAGGGAACACTGAAGCTTTCTTT
CASSLGRTGNTEAFF
>TRBD1|TRBJ1-5|TRBV16|NA
TGTGCCAGCAGCCATCTCTGGACAGGGGGACAGCCCCAGCATTTT
CASSHLWTGGQPQHF
>NA|TRBJ1-4|TRBV25-1|NA
TGTGCCAGCAGGCCGGGTTATGAAAAACTGTTTTTT
CASRPGYEKLFF
>NA|TRBJ1-2|TRBV28|NA
TGTGCCAGCAGGCCAGGGAATAACTATGGCTACACCTTC
CASRPGNNYGYTF
>NA|TRBJ2-1|TRBV4-2|NA
TGTGCCAGCAGCCAACGCTATAATGAGCAGTTCTTC
CASSQRYNEQFF
>NA|TRBJ1-2|TRBV4-2|NA
TGTGCCAGCAGCCAAGAGTACAGGGGCTACACCTTC
CASSQEYRGYTF
>NA|TRBJ1-2|TRBV5-6|NA
TGTGCCAGCAGCTTGCACAGAGGGTATGGCTACACCTTC
CASSLHRGYGYTF
>TRBD1|TRBJ2-7|TRBV27|NA
TGTGCCAGCAGTTTGGTGGACAGGGGTGGCGAGCAGTACTTC
CASSLVDRGGEQYF
>TRBD2|TRBJ2-2|TRBV7-9|NA
TGTGCCAGCAGCCCCGGGAGGATCGTCACCGGGGAGCTGTTTTTT
CASSPGRIVTGELFF
>NA|TRBJ2-1|TRBV11-2|NA
TGTGCCAGCAGCCATTTGGGCGTTGGGTACAATGAGCAGTTCTTC
CASSHLGVGYNEQFF
>TRBD1|TRBJ2-7|TRBV5-1|NA
TGCGCCAGCAGCTTTCAGGGGGCGCGGTCCTACGAGCAGTACTTC
CASSFQGARSYEQYF
>TRBD2|TRBJ2-7|TRBV4-1|NA
TGCGCCAGCAGCCAACTAGCGGGGGGACCCTACGAGCAGTACTTC
CASSQLAGGPYEQYF
>NA|TRBJ1-4|TRBV6-1|NA
TGTGCCAGCAGTGAAGCCATCGGGGGATTGAATGAAAAACTGTTTTTT
CASSEAIGGLNEKLFF
>NA|TRBJ2-3|TRBV2|NA
TGTGCCAGCGGATGGGGACTCAGGAGTAGGACAGATACGCAGTATTTT
CASGWGLRSRTDTQYF
>TRBD2|TRBJ2-2|TRBV7-3|NA
TGTGCCAGCAGCTTTAGCGGGGGGAACACCGGGGAGCTGTTTTTT
CASSFSGGNTGELFF
>NA|TRBJ2-3|TRBV7-2|NA
TGTGCCAGCAGTCCCTGGGCGGGAACGAGCACAGATACGCAGTATTTT
CASSPWAGTSTDTQYF
>TRBD2|TRBJ2-1|TRBV11-2|NA
TGTGCCAGCAGCTTAGGTCGGGGGGGTGTCCTCGATGAGCAGTTCTTC
CASSLGRGGVLDEQFF
>TRBD1|TRBJ2-5|TRBV29-1|NA
TGCAGCTGCGGACAGGGCCAAGAGACCCAGTACTTC
CSCGQGQETQYF
>TRBD1|TRBJ1-5|TRBV5-6|NA
TGTGCCAGCAGCACCCGGGACAGGGGGAATCAGCCCCAGCATTTT
CASSTRDRGNQPQHF
>TRBD1|TRBJ1-1|TRBV6-6|NA
TGTGCCAGCAGTACCGACAGGGGCACTGAAGCTTTCTTT
CASSTDRGTEAFF
>NA|TRBJ1-2|TRBV5-4|NA
TGTGCCAGCAGCTTGGTGGGGGCGATGGGCGGCTACACCTTC
CASSLVGAMGGYTF
>TRBD1|TRBJ1-3|TRBV12-5|once
TGTGCTAGTGGTTTGGCCCCCTTGGGGACAGACGGAAACACCATATATTTT
CASGLAPLGTDGNTIYF
>TRBD2|TRBJ2-5|TRBV13|NA
TGTGCCAGCAGCTACTATAGCGGGGGGGGTCGGGAGACCCAGTACTTC
CASSYYSGGGRETQYF
>TRBD1|TRBJ2-7|TRBV5-1|NA
TGCGCCAGCAGCTTGGGGCAGGGGGCTGGGGACGAGCAGTACTTC
CASSLGQGAGDEQYF
>NA|TRBJ2-1|TRBV7-9|NA
TGTGCCAGCAGCTTAGGGGACTCGGTTGAGCAGTTCTTC
CASSLGDSVEQFF
>NA|TRBJ2-1|TRBV4-1|NA
TGCGCCAGCAGTCAGAGGGGGAATGAGCAGTTCTTC
CASSQRGNEQFF
>TRBD2|TRBJ2-3|TRBV7-9|NA
TGTGCCACTCCCCGGCGGGAGACAGATACGCAGTATTTT
CATPRRETDTQYF
>TRBD1|TRBJ1-2|TRBV4-2|NA
TGTGCCAGCAGCCTCGACGTCGGACAGGGTGGATATGGCTACACCTTC
CASSLDVGQGGYGYTF
>NA|TRBJ1-2|TRBV19|few
TGTGCCAGTAGTATAGTTAATGGAGGGGGCTACACCTTC
CASSIVNGGGYTF
>TRBD1|TRBJ2-1|TRBV28|NA
TGTGCCAGCAGGACAGGGGGCTCCTACAATGAGCAGTTCTTC
CASRTGGSYNEQFF
>TRBD2|TRBJ2-7|TRBV5-1|NA
TGCGCCAGCAGGAGGGAGGGAACCTACGAGCAGTACTTC
CASRREGTYEQYF
>NA|TRBJ2-2|TRBV13|once
TGTGCCAGCAGCTTAATGTCGTTCGGAGTGCTCGACGGGGAGCTGTTTTTT
CASSLMSFGVLDGELFF
>NA|TRBJ2-2|TRBV4-1|NA
TGCGCCAGCAGCCAAGGGAGGGGCTTGGGCACCGGGGAGCTGTTTTTT
CASSQGRGLGTGELFF